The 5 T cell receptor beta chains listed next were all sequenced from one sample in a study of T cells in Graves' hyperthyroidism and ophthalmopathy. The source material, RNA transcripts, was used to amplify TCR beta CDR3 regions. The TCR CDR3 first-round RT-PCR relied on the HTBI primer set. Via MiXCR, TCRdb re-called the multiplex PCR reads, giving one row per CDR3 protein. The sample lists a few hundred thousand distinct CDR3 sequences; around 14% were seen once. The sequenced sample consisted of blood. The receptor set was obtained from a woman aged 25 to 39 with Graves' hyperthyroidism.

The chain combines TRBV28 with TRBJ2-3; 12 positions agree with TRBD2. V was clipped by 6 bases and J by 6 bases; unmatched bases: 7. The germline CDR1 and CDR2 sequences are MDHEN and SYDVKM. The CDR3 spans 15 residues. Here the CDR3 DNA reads TGTGCCAGCAGGAGACTAGCGGGAGTTATGGATACGCAGTATTTT. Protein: CASRRLAGVMDTQYF.

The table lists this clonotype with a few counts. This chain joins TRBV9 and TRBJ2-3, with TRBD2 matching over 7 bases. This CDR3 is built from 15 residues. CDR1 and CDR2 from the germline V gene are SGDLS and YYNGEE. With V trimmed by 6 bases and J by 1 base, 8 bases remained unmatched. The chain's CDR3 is CASNLGGGGTDTQYF. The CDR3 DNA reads TGTGCCAGCAACCTTGGTGGGGGGGGCACAGATACGCAGTATTTT.

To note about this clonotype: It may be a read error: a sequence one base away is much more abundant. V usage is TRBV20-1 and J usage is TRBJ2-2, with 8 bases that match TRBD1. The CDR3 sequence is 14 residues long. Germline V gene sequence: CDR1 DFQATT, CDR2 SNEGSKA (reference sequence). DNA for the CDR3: TGCAGTGCTCTGCAGGGGGCGTATTCCGGGGAGCTGCTTTTT. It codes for CSALQGAYSGELLF.

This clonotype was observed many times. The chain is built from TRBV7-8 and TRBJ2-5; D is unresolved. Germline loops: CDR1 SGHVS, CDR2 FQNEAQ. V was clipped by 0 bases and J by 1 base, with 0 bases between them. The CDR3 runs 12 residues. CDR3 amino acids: CASSLAQETQYF. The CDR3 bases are TGTGCCAGCAGCTTAGCCCAAGAGACCCAGTACTTC.

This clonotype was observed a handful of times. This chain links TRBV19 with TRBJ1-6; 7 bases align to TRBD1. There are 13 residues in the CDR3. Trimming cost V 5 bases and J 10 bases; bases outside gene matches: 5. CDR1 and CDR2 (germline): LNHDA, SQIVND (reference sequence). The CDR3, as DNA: TGTGCCAGTAGTGCCAGACAGGGATCACCCCTCCACTTT. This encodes CASSARQGSPLHF. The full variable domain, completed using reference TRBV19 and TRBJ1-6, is DGGITQSPKYLFRKEGQNVTLSCEQNLNHDAMYWYRQDPGQGLRLIYYSQIVNDFQKGDIAEGYSVSREKKESFPLTVTSAQKNPTAFYLCASSARQGSPLHFGNGTRLTVT.